This TCR beta chain was sequenced in a study of response to subunit inactivated influenza vaccine. Germline-derived CDR1 and CDR2 are SQVTM and ANQGSEA. The CDR3 is 13 amino acids. Trimming took off 4 bases at V and 4 bases at J, with 12 bases between the two ends. In this sample, this clonotype turned up a few times. Each CDR3 protein is one row after TCRdb ran MiXCR on the RT-PCR reads. Here the sample spans around 710,000 distinct CDR3 sequences, roughly 14% being singletons. The clonotype originates from a man between 45 and 60 years old who received an inactivated influenza vaccine. The V and J genes are TRBV29-1 and TRBJ2-3; TRBD1 is a possible D gene (6 bases). The sequencing used PBMCs from blood, collected around two weeks before vaccination. CDR3 in amino acids: CSVVWGQADTQYF. CDR3 in DNA: TGCAGCGTTGTCTGGGGGCAGGCAGATACGCAGTATTTT.